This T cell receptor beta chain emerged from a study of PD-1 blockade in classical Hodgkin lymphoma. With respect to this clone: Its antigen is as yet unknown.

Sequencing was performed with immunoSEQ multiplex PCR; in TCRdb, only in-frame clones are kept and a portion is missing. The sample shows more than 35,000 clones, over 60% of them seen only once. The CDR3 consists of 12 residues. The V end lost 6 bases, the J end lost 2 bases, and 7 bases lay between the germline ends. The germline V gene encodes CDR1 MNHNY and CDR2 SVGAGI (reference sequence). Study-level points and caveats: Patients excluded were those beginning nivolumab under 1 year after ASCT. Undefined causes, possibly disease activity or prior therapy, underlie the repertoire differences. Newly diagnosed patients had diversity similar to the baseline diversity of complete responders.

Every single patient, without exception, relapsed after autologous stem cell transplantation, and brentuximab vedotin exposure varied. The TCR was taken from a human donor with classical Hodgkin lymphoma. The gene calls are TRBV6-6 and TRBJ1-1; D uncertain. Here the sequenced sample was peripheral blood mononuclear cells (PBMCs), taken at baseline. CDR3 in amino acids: CASRGQNTEAFF. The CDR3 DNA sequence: TGTGCCAGCAGAGGTCAAAACACTGAAGCTTTCTTT.